This is a list of T cell receptor beta chains from one sample in a study of T-cell reconstitution after alpha-beta-depleted transplantation in children. TCRdb re-derived calls from the PCR reads in MiXCR, one entry per CDR3 protein. The data contain around 130,000 distinct CDR3 sequences, 9.5% to 10% of them seen just once; the ten biggest clones take up 24%. Specimen: PBMCs, mostly from graft donor cells, collected 180 days after TCRalphabeta/CD19-depleted stem cell transplant. Source of these receptors: a girl under three years old who had a stem cell transplant for combined immunodeficiency, so the T cells may come from the graft donor. Both conserved end residues are part of each CDR3. D genes are given only for firm matches. The size field is filled for only some rows; it gives once, few, many or a size class.

clone_size cdr3_length j_call d_call v_call cdr3_nt cdr3_aa
many 17 TRBJ2-6 TRBD1 TRBV10-3 TGTGCCACCGAAGCGAGGGACAGGGTCTCTGGGGCCAACGTCCTGACTTTC CATEARDRVSGANVLTF
NA 16 TRBJ2-2 NA TRBV11-3 TGTGCCAGCAGCTCTCGCAGGGAAAGGAACACCGGGGAGCTGTTTTTT CASSSRRERNTGELFF
few 16 TRBJ1-3 NA TRBV20-1 TGCAGTGCTAGAAGAACAGGCCTGGCGGGTGGAAACACCATATATTTT CSARRTGLAGGNTIYF
few 12 TRBJ1-2 NA TRBV20-1 TGCAGTGCCGACTCCCTCAGGGAAGGCTACACCTTC CSADSLREGYTF
few 18 TRBJ2-3 TRBD2 TRBV9 TGTGCCAGCAGCGTAGCCACTGGACTAGCGGCTAGCACAGATACGCAGTATTTT CASSVATGLAASTDTQYF
few 15 TRBJ1-2 NA TRBV20-1 TGCAGTGCTAACGGATGGGAAGTCTCTAACTATGGCTACACCTTC CSANGWEVSNYGYTF
NA 18 TRBJ2-5 NA TRBV3-1 TGTGCCAGCTGCCAAGGCACCTTTGGGCAAGGGGGCCAAGAGACCCAGTACTTC CASCQGTFGQGGQETQYF
NA 18 TRBJ1-1 NA TRBV21-1 TGTGCCAGCAGCAAAGCCTGTGTGGTGAGGGAAGGGAACACTGAAGCTTTCTTT CASSKACVVREGNTEAFF
large 15 TRBJ2-7 NA TRBV29-1 TGCAGCGCCATAACCACCGGGACCAGCGCTAGCGAGCAGTACTTC CSAITTGTSASEQYF
NA 13 TRBJ2-1 TRBD2 TRBV29-1 TGCAGCGTTGACACTAGCGGGAGCAATGAGCAGTTCTTC CSVDTSGSNEQFF
few 14 TRBJ2-5 NA TRBV7-3 TGTGCCAGCAGCTTAATCGGGACCGCCGAGACCCAGTACTTC CASSLIGTAETQYF
few 14 TRBJ1-4 NA TRBV5-1 TGCGCCAGCAGCTTGGACGCCGGGAGGGAAAAACTGTTTTTT CASSLDAGREKLFF
few 14 TRBJ1-6 NA TRBV11-3 TGTGCCAGCAGCGCCAGGACAGCAAATTCACCCCTCCACTTT CASSARTANSPLHF
few 12 TRBJ2-2 NA TRBV7-2 TGTGCCAGCAGCTTAGCGTTACGGGAGCTGTTTTTT CASSLALRELFF
few 17 TRBJ2-1 TRBD2 TRBV20-1 TGCAGTGCTAGAGATCCCCAGCGGGGGGGTTTCTACAATGAGCAGTTCTTC CSARDPQRGGFYNEQFF
NA 14 TRBJ2-5 TRBD1 TRBV5-1 TGCGCCAGCGGGGACAGGGGGCGACGAGAGACCCAGTACTTC CASGDRGRRETQYF
few 17 TRBJ2-6 NA TRBV15 TGTGCCACCAGCAGAGATATAGGAGGGTCTGGGGCCAACGTCCTGACTTTC CATSRDIGGSGANVLTF
many 16 TRBJ2-1 TRBD2 TRBV5-1 TGCGCCAGCAGCTTTAAGAGCGGGAGGGGGGTAAATGAGCAGTTCTTC CASSFKSGRGVNEQFF
few 15 TRBJ1-4 NA TRBV4-2 TGTTCCAGCAGCCAAGCGAACCGGGAGGAAGAAAAACTGTTTTTT CSSSQANREEEKLFF
few 15 TRBJ2-1 NA TRBV24-1 TGTGCCACCAGTGACCGAGACTACTCCTACAATGAGCAGTTCTTC CATSDRDYSYNEQFF
many 15 TRBJ2-1 TRBD2 TRBV5-1 TGCGCCAGCAGCCCGACTAGCGCCTCCTACAATGAGCAGTTCTTC CASSPTSASYNEQFF
few 10 TRBJ1-2 NA TRBV29-1 TGCAGCGTCCTCTCTATAGGCTACACCTTC CSVLSIGYTF
NA 15 TRBJ2-3 NA TRBV20-1 TGCAGTGCTAGTAGTTGGAGCGATAGCACAGATACGCAGTATTTT CSASSWSDSTDTQYF
NA 18 TRBJ2-1 TRBD1 TRBV11-2 TGTGCCAGCAGCCCTTCCTCGTGGGACAGCGGAAGATACAATGAGCAGTTCTTC CASSPSSWDSGRYNEQFF
NA 14 TRBJ2-5 NA TRBV10-3 TGTGCCATCAGTGAGTCAGGGCGGCAAGAGACCCAGTACTTC CAISESGRQETQYF
few 13 TRBJ2-7 NA TRBV10-3 TGTGCCATCGCTCCGGACATGAGGGGCGAGCAGTACTTC CAIAPDMRGEQYF
NA 17 TRBJ1-6 TRBD1 TRBV20-1 TGCTGTGCTAGAGTCGGGGCGCCGGGACAGGGCAATTCACCCCTCCACTTT CCARVGAPGQGNSPLHF